This T cell receptor beta chain appears in the sequencing data of a study of blood T cell repertoires in COVID-19. Study at large: Sites in the United States, Italy and Spain provided acute and convalescent COVID-19 samples.

Germline values: CDR1 SGHKS, CDR2 YYEKEE (reference sequence). Between the trimmed V and J ends, which lost 4 bases and 4 bases, there was a span of 20 bases. The CDR3 is 16 residues long. Per the study methods: For nucleated cells, counts were estimated from reference gene primer amplification. Sequencing used immunoSEQ multiplex PCR; TCRdb keeps in-frame clones, though not all of them. That table is the source of V, J and clone size, and D and trimming were worked out from the DNA. The sample includes 140,000 or so clones, roughly 80% seen only once; the top ten take about 9%. The sequence derives from a man in his forties or fifties with active or convalescent COVID-19. Sequenced sample: peripheral blood. The chain uses TRBV5-5 and TRBJ2-5; D is perhaps TRBD2 (7 bases). The CDR3 DNA reads TGTGCCAGCAGCCGCGAAGGGGGGGTAGGTGGAGAGACCCAGTACTTC. Protein: CASSREGGVGGETQYF.